This record covers a single T cell receptor beta chain. Its antigen is undetermined. This entry is derived from a study of cytomegalovirus exposure and HLA in healthy donors. Study observations and caveats: For most subjects, TCR beta sequences were reported to predict HLA-A and HLA-B alleles with accuracy. There were reportedly fewer N-insertions in an Asian-associated ancestry cluster than the approximately 630-donor mean, in a later analysis. A later analysis linked a missense variant in DCLRE1C to the trimming of TCR beta V and J genes.

With 1 base clipped from V and 4 bases from J, the junction kept 4 bases outside the gene matches. This CDR3 has 14 amino acids. The germline V gene encodes CDR1 SGHRS and CDR2 YFSETQ. Both 60 Vbeta primers and 13 Jbeta primers went into the PCR. The assay was immunoSEQ multiplex PCR, and TCRdb's table has in-frame clones only and misses some. There are 150,000 to 180,000 clones in the sample; around 84% occur only once, and 5.6% lies in the top ten. The chain combines TRBV5-1 with TRBJ1-1, with 7 nucleotides matching TRBD1. This sequence was found in a woman aged 40-49 years in good health and CMV-seropositive. The sequencing input was PBMCs. The CDR3 reads CASSLTGVATEAFF. For the CDR3, the DNA is TGCGCCAGCAGCTTGACAGGGGTGGCCACTGAAGCTTTCTTT. The whole variable domain, filled in from reference TRBV5-1 and TRBJ1-1, reads KAGVTQTPRYLIKTRGQQVTLSCSPISGHRSVSWYQQTPGQGLQFLFEYFSETQRNKGNFPGRFSGRQFSNSRSEMNVSTLELGDSALYLCASSLTGVATEAFFGQGTRLTVV.